The 30 T cell receptor beta chains given below trace back to one sample, sequenced in a study of CD8+ T cells in alopecia areata. RNA was isolated and reverse transcribed to cDNA, the sequencing template. Produced via immunoSEQ multiplex PCR; TCRdb's table is partial and in-frame only. The sample has fewer than 15,000 clones, 68% seen once. Treatment meaning: oral pan-JAK inhibitor, 5-10 mg twice daily. Peripheral blood and lesional scalp punch biopsies came from alopecia areata patients. The material sequenced was skin, taken at week 4, from a patient treated with tofacitinib. These TCRs come from a human donor with alopecia areata.

CDR3 sequence (DNA): TGCGCCAGCAGCCAGGGGACAGGGTACCAAGAGACCCAGTACTTC. This translates into CASSQGTGYQETQYF. The rearrangement joins TRBV4-3 to TRBJ2-5, with TRBD1 matching 9 bases. CDR3 length: 15 residues. Germline-derived CDR1 and CDR2 are LGHNA and YSLEER. The V and J ends lost 3 bases and 0 bases, in that order; junction bases with no gene match: 2.

The chain joins TRBV7-2 to TRBJ2-1; D may be TRBD1 (6 bases). The ends were cut back, 1 base at V and 6 bases at J, with 19 bases in the middle. In germline, CDR1 is SGHTA, CDR2 FQGNSA. The CDR3 consists of 17 residues. Written as DNA, the CDR3 is TGTGCCAGCAGCTTAGGGTTGGGCAGGGGATTTTCCAATGAGCAGTTCTTC. It yields the protein CASSLGLGRGFSNEQFF. Based on the CDR3 plus reference TRBV7-2 and TRBJ2-1, the full variable domain is GAGVSQSPSNKVTEKGKDVELRCDPISGHTALYWYRQSLGQGLEFLIYFQGNSAPDKSGLPSDRFSAERTGGSVSTLTIQRTQQEDSAVYLCASSLGLGRGFSNEQFFGPGTRLTVL.

The V call is TRBV7-9, the J call TRBJ2-3; 11 bases are shared with TRBD2. There are 17 residues in the CDR3. Losses at the gene ends were 2 bases for V and 2 bases for J; bases not matched to a gene: 6. CDR1 and CDR2 from the germline V gene are SEHNR and FQNEAQ (reference sequence). The CDR3, as DNA: TGTGCCAGCAGCTTATGGTCTAGCGGGGGGTACACAGATACGCAGTATTTT. Translation gives CASSLWSSGGYTDTQYF.

The rearrangement joins TRBV6-5 to TRBJ2-5, with D unclear. The CDR3 has 15 amino acids. Germline assignment: CDR1 MNHEY and CDR2 SVGAGI. Trimming took off 0 bases at V and 4 bases at J, with 12 bases between the two ends. CDR3 DNA sequence: TGTGCCAGCAGTTACTCGAGGAGAATGCGAGAGACCCAGTACTTC. It is translated as CASSYSRRMRETQYF.

The rearrangement uses TRBV14 and TRBJ2-7; a weak D match, TRBD1 (6 bases). This CDR3 has 15 amino acids. Germline CDR1 reads SGHDN; CDR2 reads FVKESK. V lost 4 bases, J lost 1 base, and 14 bases lay in between. As DNA, the CDR3 is TGTGCCAGCAGCCCAGGGGCAAGGGAGTCCTACGAGCAGTACTTC. It translates to CASSPGARESYEQYF.

In DNA, the CDR3 is TGTGCCAGCAGTGCCTACGGGACAGGGGGTAACTATGGCTACACCTTC. Protein: CASSAYGTGGNYGYTF. The chain employs TRBV6-1 and TRBJ1-2; 11 nucleotides agree with TRBD1. The CDR3 consists of 16 residues. Germline V gives CDR1 MNHNS, CDR2 SASEGT. J gave up 1 base and V 4 bases, and 5 bases lay outside the gene matches.

The genes are TRBV18 and TRBJ2-7, with D perhaps TRBD1 (5 bases). The ends were cut back, 2 bases at V and 6 bases at J, with 11 bases in the middle. Germline V lookup: CDR1 KGHSH, CDR2 LQKENI. The CDR3 has 13 amino acids. CDR3 sequence (DNA): TGTGCCAGCTCACCAAATCGGCAGGGCGAGCAGTACTTC. It yields the protein CASSPNRQGEQYF.

V and J are TRBV10-3 and TRBJ2-3, with 7 bases aligning to TRBD2. Germline CDR1 ENHRY, CDR2 SYGVKD. The CDR3 covers 16 residues. The trim removed 6 bases at V and 1 base at J, leaving 10 bases unmatched. The CDR3 bases are TGTGCCATCAGGACCCACGCGGGGGACGGCACAGATACGCAGTATTTT. Translated, it gives CAIRTHAGDGTDTQYF.

The chain links TRBV7-2 to TRBJ1-1, with D possibly matching TRBD1 (5 bases). Germline V gene lookup returns CDR1 SGHTA and CDR2 FQGNSA. The length of the CDR3 is 16 residues. Trimming took off 5 bases at V and 1 base at J, with 17 bases between the two ends. CDR3 sequence: CASSHTPWGGNTEAFF. CDR3 nucleotide sequence: TGTGCCAGCAGCCATACCCCCTGGGGGGGGAACACTGAAGCTTTCTTT.

The chain employs TRBV7-2 and TRBJ2-1; D gene ambiguous. Trimming took 4 bases from V and 7 from J, leaving 8 bases between them. This CDR3 is built from 12 residues. Germline V gene sequence: CDR1 SGHTA, CDR2 FQGNSA. The CDR3 sequence is CASSSNRNEQFF. Written as DNA, the CDR3 is TGTGCCAGCAGCTCCAATAGAAATGAGCAGTTCTTC.

Remarks on this clone: At the DNA level, this CDR3 is encoded by other sequences in the same sample as well. The rearrangement uses TRBV9 and TRBJ2-2, with TRBD1 matching over 9 bases. Trimming at V came to 4 bases and at J to 3 bases, leaving 4 bases not matched to a gene. This CDR3 is 15 amino acids long. Per the germline V gene, CDR1 is SGDLS and CDR2 is YYNGEE. The CDR3, as DNA: TGTGCCAGCAGCCCTCGACAGGGGGACACCGGGGAGCTGTTTTTT. Protein sequence: CASSPRQGDTGELFF.

V and J are TRBV7-2 and TRBJ1-5; D call uncertain. Germline V gene data show CDR1 as SGHTA and CDR2 as FQGNSA. The CDR3 is 16 amino acids. Trimming cost V 3 bases and J 0 bases, with 12 bases left between them. CDR3 loop: CASSFGDPHSNQPQHF. CDR3 DNA: TGTGCCAGCAGCTTCGGGGATCCACATAGCAATCAGCCCCAGCATTTT.

In this sample, this clone is medium-sized. The rearrangement uses TRBV10-3 and TRBJ2-7; 8 positions agree with TRBD2. Germline V gene data show CDR1 as ENHRY and CDR2 as SYGVKD. The CDR3 spans 17 residues. V lost 3 bases and J lost 2; bases outside the gene matches: 12. In nucleotides, the CDR3 is TGTGCCATCAGTGAATTTTCAGGGACTAGGGTACCCTACGAGCAGTACTTC. Its translation is CAISEFSGTRVPYEQYF.

This clone appeared a few times. The DNA of the CDR3 is TGTGCCAGCAGCTTTCAGGGGGCCCAAAACTATGGCTACACCTTC. Protein: CASSFQGAQNYGYTF. The chain employs TRBV5-4 and TRBJ1-2; 8 bases fit TRBD1. Germline V gene data show CDR1 as SGHNT and CDR2 as YYREEE (reference sequence). J gave up 2 bases and V 2 bases, and 5 bases lay outside the gene matches. The CDR3 consists of 15 residues.

The rearrangement joins TRBV7-6 to TRBJ2-7, with TRBD1 as a possible D gene (5 bases). Trimming stripped 6 bases from V and 0 bases from J, with 24 bases between. This CDR3 is built from 18 residues. Germline CDR1 reads SGHVS; CDR2 reads FNYEAQ. The CDR3: CASSLGSSLGPGSYEQYF. The CDR3 DNA reads TGTGCCAGCAGTCTAGGATCCTCTTTGGGGCCCGGCTCCTACGAGCAGTACTTC.

The V and J genes are TRBV7-8 and TRBJ2-5; the D gene is possibly TRBD2 (5 bases). The germline CDR1 and CDR2 sequences are SGHVS and FQNEAQ. Trimming shortened V by 3 bases and J by 11 bases, and 19 bases separated the two germline ends. This CDR3 is built from 14 residues. The CDR3 DNA follows: TGTGCCAGCAGCTTCGGCTCAGATTACGGGGAGCAGTACTTC. It is translated as CASSFGSDYGEQYF. The variable domain in full, with the rest retrieved from reference TRBV7-8 and TRBJ2-5, is GAGVSQSPRYKVAKRGQDVALRCDPISGHVSLFWYQQALGQGPEFLTYFQNEAQLDKSGLPSDRFFAERPEGSVSTLKIQRTQQEDSAVYLCASSFGSDYGEQYFGPGTRLLVL.

The DNA of the CDR3 is TGTGCCAGCAGCTCCCGCCGGCTAAACACTGAAGCTTTCTTT. This translates into CASSSRRLNTEAFF. The chain recombines TRBV7-2 with TRBJ1-1; D is ambiguous. The germline V gene has CDR1 SGHTA and CDR2 FQGNSA. Trimming shortened V by 4 bases and J by 2 bases, and 11 bases separated the two germline ends. The CDR3 length is 14 residues.

The V call is TRBV7-2, the J call TRBJ1-6; D remains ambiguous. CDR3 length: 15 residues. CDR1 and CDR2 from the germline V gene are SGHTA and FQGNSA. V shed 1 base and J shed 6 bases, with 10 bases lying between them. For the CDR3, the DNA is TGTGCCAGCAGCTTAGAGCCCAGTGGTAATTCACCCCTCCACTTT. It encodes CASSLEPSGNSPLHF.

The rearrangement uses TRBV4-2 and TRBJ2-1; the D is unclear. The CDR3 contains 16 residues. V was shortened by 1 base and J by 1 base, with 11 bases between the two germline ends. Germline V gene lookup returns CDR1 LGHNA and CDR2 YNFKEQ. The CDR3 coding sequence is TGTGCCAGCAGCCAAGTGCTGGGTATTTCCTACAATGAGCAGTTCTTC. This sequence encodes CASSQVLGISYNEQFF.

The rearrangement links TRBV15 to TRBJ2-3; D remains ambiguous. CDR3 length: 14 amino acids. Germline CDR1 reads LNHNV; CDR2 reads YYDKDF (reference sequence). Trimming took off 0 bases at V and 0 bases at J, with 4 bases between the two ends. CDR3 in amino acids: CATSRDGSTDTQYF. Written as DNA, the CDR3 is TGTGCCACCAGCAGAGATGGTAGCACAGATACGCAGTATTTT.

The genes are TRBV6-5 and TRBJ2-5; 7 nucleotides line up with TRBD1. Germline V lookup: CDR1 MNHEY, CDR2 SVGAGI. The J segment lost 1 base and the V segment lost 1 base, leaving 3 bases of the junction unmatched. The length of the CDR3 is 15 residues. The CDR3 DNA follows: TGTGCCAGCAGTTACTGGGGGACAGTCCAAGAGACCCAGTACTTC. Translated: CASSYWGTVQETQYF.

The chain links TRBV4-3 to TRBJ1-6; tentative D call: TRBD1 (6 bases). CDR1 is LGHNA and CDR2 is YSLEER in the germline V gene. CDR3 size: 15 residues. Between the trimmed V and J ends, which lost 2 bases and 8 bases, there was a span of 13 bases. CDR3 region: CASSQLQGADSPLHF. The CDR3 DNA follows: TGCGCCAGCAGCCAACTACAGGGAGCCGATTCACCCCTCCACTTT.

The chain carries TRBV6-5 and TRBJ2-4, with D tentatively TRBD2 (6 bases). Trimming stripped 2 bases from V and 8 bases from J, with 13 bases between. There are 14 residues in the CDR3. Germline CDR1 and CDR2: MNHEY and SVGAGI. Written as DNA, the CDR3 is TGTGCCAGCAGTTACCCGGGATGGGGGGACATTCAGTACTTC. It translates to CASSYPGWGDIQYF.

The rearrangement links TRBV9 to TRBJ2-7; possibly TRBD2 for D (6 bases). The ends were cut back, 3 bases at V and 2 bases at J, with 15 bases in the middle. The CDR3 consists of 15 residues. Germline V CDR1 and CDR2: SGDLS, YYNGEE. The CDR3 spells CASSASGTLAYEQYF. CDR3 DNA: TGTGCCAGCAGCGCCTCTGGGACTCTGGCCTACGAGCAGTACTTC.

J is TRBJ1-2 and V is TRBV30; D gene unclear. CDR3 length equals 11 residues. Trimming pared 4 bases from V and 2 bases from J, leaving 5 bases between. CDR1 GTSNPN and CDR2 SVGIG come from the germline V gene (reference sequence). CDR3 loop: CAWTENYGYTF. The CDR3 nucleotides are TGTGCCTGGACGGAGAACTATGGCTACACCTTC.

The rearrangement joins TRBV5-6 to TRBJ2-1; 7 bases fit TRBD1. V was clipped by 4 bases and J by 4 bases; unmatched bases: 8. Germline CDR1 SGHDT, CDR2 YYEEEE. The CDR3 contains 15 residues. DNA for the CDR3: TGTGCCAGCAGCAGATTCGACAGGGCGTACAATGAGCAGTTCTTC. Its protein is CASSRFDRAYNEQFF.

The genes are TRBV19 and TRBJ2-7, with D uncertain. V was clipped by 9 bases and J by 0 bases, with 18 bases between them. Looked up from germline, CDR1 is LNHDA and CDR2 is SQIVND (reference sequence). The CDR3 has 15 residues. CDR3 protein: CASSLTSSSSYEQYF. The CDR3 coding sequence is TGTGCCAGCAGCCTTACAAGCTCGAGCTCCTACGAGCAGTACTTC.

V is TRBV12-5 and J is TRBJ2-5, with D perhaps TRBD1 (6 bases). Germline V CDR1 and CDR2: LGHNT, FRNRAP. V lost 6 bases to trimming and J lost 5 bases, with 19 bases between them. CDR3 size: 15 residues. CDR3 residues: CASGLQGVGSETQYF. CDR3 nucleotides: TGTGCTAGTGGACTACAGGGTGTTGGGAGCGAGACCCAGTACTTC.

The V and J genes are TRBV7-2 and TRBJ2-1; 9 bases map to TRBD2. The CDR3 has 16 residues. V was pared by 3 bases and J by 9 bases, with 12 bases of the junction left unmatched. Germline V gene data show CDR1 as SGHTA and CDR2 as FQGNSA. The CDR3 sequence is CASSLLAGGLLGEQFF. As DNA, the CDR3 is TGTGCCAGCAGCTTGTTGGCGGGGGGGCTACTGGGTGAGCAGTTCTTC.

The chain uses TRBV29-1 and TRBJ2-3; the match to TRBD1 covers 7 bases. Germline V CDR1 and CDR2: SQVTM, ANQGSEA. This CDR3 spans 12 amino acids. V lost 5 bases to trimming and J lost 6 bases; unmatched junction nucleotides: 5. For the CDR3, the DNA is TGCAGCGTTCGAGGACAGGCGGATACGCAGTATTTT. It is translated as CSVRGQADTQYF.